Listed below are T cell receptor beta chains from one sample, sequenced in a study of shared clonotypes between healthy human individuals. Sequenced by immunoSEQ multiplex PCR; TCRdb stores in-frame clones only, minus some. The sample includes 600,000 or so clones, 95% to 98% seen only once; the top ten take 0.3% to 0.35%. Sequenced input: naive CD8+ T cells sorted from blood. Source of these receptors: a man aged 25-45 years in good health. Each CDR3 is given with its conserved first and last residue. D genes are given only for firm matches. Only some rows state a clone size, as once, few, many or a class for expanded clones.

CDR3 DNA	CDR3 protein	D gene	V gene	J gene	clone size
TGTGCCAGCAGCACCAGACAGACAGGGGGGAACACTGAAGCTTTCTTT	CASSTRQTGGNTEAFF	TRBD1	TRBV9	TRBJ1-1	NA
TGCGCCAGCAGCCCTGTGGAGAAGGGACTAGCGGAGGAGCAGTTCTTC	CASSPVEKGLAEEQFF	TRBD2	TRBV4-1	TRBJ2-1	NA
TGTGCCAGCAGTTACTCAGGGAACCCTGAAGCTTTCTTT	CASSYSGNPEAFF	NA	TRBV6-5	TRBJ1-1	NA
TGTGCCAGCAGTCTTCTGGGAGACGAGCAGTACTTC	CASSLLGDEQYF	NA	TRBV27	TRBJ2-7	NA
TGTGCCAGCAGCTTGGCCTTACTAGGGCCCAATGGGGAGCTGTTTTTT	CASSLALLGPNGELFF	NA	TRBV5-6	TRBJ2-2	NA
TGTGCCAGCAGCGTGGTCCCGAGCAGGGGTGTCAACTATGGCTACACCTTC	CASSVVPSRGVNYGYTF	NA	TRBV9	TRBJ1-2	NA
TGTGCCAGCAGTGAACACCGGGACTCCCCCTACGAGCAGTACTTC	CASSEHRDSPYEQYF	NA	TRBV6-1	TRBJ2-7	once
TGCAGCGTGGTACTCCGGGACAGCTACACAGATACGCAGTATTTT	CSVVLRDSYTDTQYF	TRBD1	TRBV29-1	TRBJ2-3	once
TGTGCCATCAGGAAGCGGGAGTCAGGGGAGACCCAGTACTTC	CAIRKRESGETQYF	TRBD2	TRBV10-3	TRBJ2-5	NA
TGTGCCAGCAGCACGCGGACAGCGATCTACGAGCAGTACTTC	CASSTRTAIYEQYF	NA	TRBV7-6	TRBJ2-7	once
TGTGCCAGCAGCTTAATCTCTGCGGGAGGAGGGGAGGATGAGCAGTTCTTC	CASSLISAGGGEDEQFF	TRBD2	TRBV7-3	TRBJ2-1	NA
TGCGCCAGCAGCCAATCCGTTGGGGGAAACTACGAGCAGTACTTC	CASSQSVGGNYEQYF	NA	TRBV4-1	TRBJ2-7	NA
TGTGCCAGCAGCAAGACAGACGATGGACCTGAAGCTTTCTTT	CASSKTDDGPEAFF	NA	TRBV7-9	TRBJ1-1	NA
TGTGCCAGCAGCAAAGCGCACCTTCAGTTCTTC	CASSKAHLQFF	NA	TRBV21-1	TRBJ2-1	NA
TGTGCCAGTTCTTCCGGGACTAGCGGAAGGCAGTACTTC	CASSSGTSGRQYF	TRBD2	TRBV27	TRBJ2-7	NA
TGTGCCATCAGTGAGTCCAAGGGGCTTAATGAAAAACTGTTTTTT	CAISESKGLNEKLFF	NA	TRBV10-3	TRBJ1-4	NA
TGTGCCAGCAGTTACTCGATACAGGGGGATGGCTACACCTTC	CASSYSIQGDGYTF	TRBD1	TRBV6-5	TRBJ1-2	NA
TGTGCCAGCAGTGGACCGGGACAGGGCCTCTCTGGAAACACCATATATTTT	CASSGPGQGLSGNTIYF	TRBD1	TRBV6-4	TRBJ1-3	NA
TGTGCCAGCAGTTTCGGACGCTACGATGGCTACACCTTC	CASSFGRYDGYTF	NA	TRBV27	TRBJ1-2	once
TGTGCCACCAGCACCTTGGGGGGGGGCTACGAGCAGTACTTC	CATSTLGGGYEQYF	TRBD2	TRBV15	TRBJ2-7	NA
TGTGCCAGCAGCCCACAGGACAGTCGGGCGACCCAGTACTTC	CASSPQDSRATQYF	NA	TRBV11-2	TRBJ2-5	NA
TGTGCCAGCAGCCAATTTGCACCGTACAACTCTGGAAACACCATATATTTT	CASSQFAPYNSGNTIYF	NA	TRBV14	TRBJ1-3	NA
TGCGCCAGCAGCCAAGAACAAGGTAGCGCGGGGGGGCTATACGAGCAGTACTTC	CASSQEQGSAGGLYEQYF	TRBD2	TRBV4-1	TRBJ2-7	once
TGTGCCAGCAGCCCTAGATCGAGCGGGAGTTCGCATGAGCAGTTCTTC	CASSPRSSGSSHEQFF	TRBD2	TRBV7-7	TRBJ2-1	once
TGTGCCAGCAGCCCTTCTAACTATGGCTACACCTTC	CASSPSNYGYTF	NA	TRBV11-2	TRBJ1-2	NA
TGTGCCAGTCGGACGGGAACACTTGACGAGCAGTACTTC	CASRTGTLDEQYF	NA	TRBV27	TRBJ2-7	NA
TGTGCCAGCAGTCTAGAGACTAGCGGGAGCTACGAGCAGTACTTC	CASSLETSGSYEQYF	TRBD2	TRBV7-8	TRBJ2-7	once
TGTGCCAGCAGTGATAAGGGACTTGGGGCTCGCGAGCAGTACTTC	CASSDKGLGAREQYF	NA	TRBV6-4	TRBJ2-7	NA
TGTGCCAGCAGCCCGACAGGGGTCTACACCGGGGAGCTGTTTTTT	CASSPTGVYTGELFF	TRBD1	TRBV7-9	TRBJ2-2	NA
TGTGCCAGCAGTTTACGGGACAGGGGTGCGGAGACCCAGTACTTC	CASSLRDRGAETQYF	TRBD1	TRBV27	TRBJ2-5	NA
TGTGCCAGCAGTTTGGGTCTAGCGGCAGTCTACAATGAGCAGTTCTTC	CASSLGLAAVYNEQFF	TRBD2	TRBV28	TRBJ2-1	NA
TGTGCCTGGAGAAGACCGGGACAGGGCTTTGAGCAGTTCTTC	CAWRRPGQGFEQFF	TRBD1	TRBV30	TRBJ2-1	NA
TGCGCCAGCAGCTTGGAGCTGGGCGCAACTAATGAAAAACTGTTTTTT	CASSLELGATNEKLFF	NA	TRBV5-1	TRBJ1-4	NA
TGTGCCAGCAGCTTGGGTGATGGAGCTAGCGGGAGGGCCCGGAGCTACGAGCAGTACTTC	CASSLGDGASGRARSYEQYF	TRBD2	TRBV5-5	TRBJ2-7	NA
TGTGCCAGCAGGACAGGGGCCAACACTGAAGCTTTCTTT	CASRTGANTEAFF	TRBD1	TRBV7-9	TRBJ1-1	NA
TGCAGCGTGACAGGGTCCGGGGAGCTGTTTTTT	CSVTGSGELFF	TRBD1	TRBV29-1	TRBJ2-2	NA
TGTGCCAGCAGCTTAGTAGACCGGAGGGAGCAGTACTTC	CASSLVDRREQYF	NA	TRBV13	TRBJ2-7	NA
TGTGCCTGGAGTTACGGGGGCAATCAGCCCCAGCATTTT	CAWSYGGNQPQHF	NA	TRBV30	TRBJ1-5	NA
TGTGCCAGCAGCCAACTAGCGGGAGTCTACGAGCAGTACTTC	CASSQLAGVYEQYF	TRBD2	TRBV5-6	TRBJ2-7	NA
TGTGCCAGCAGTTTAAGCGGGAGGGCCCTGTGGAATGAGCAGTTCTTC	CASSLSGRALWNEQFF	TRBD2	TRBV27	TRBJ2-1	NA
TGTGCCAGCAAAGCTAGCGGTAGCTCCGATACGCAGTATTTT	CASKASGSSDTQYF	TRBD2	TRBV2	TRBJ2-3	NA
TGTGCCACCAGCAAAGTACCCGCACAGACCCAGTACTTC	CATSKVPAQTQYF	NA	TRBV15	TRBJ2-5	once
TGTGCCAGCAGCTTGGCCCTAGCGGGAGCGGGTGAGCAGTTCTTC	CASSLALAGAGEQFF	TRBD2	TRBV5-6	TRBJ2-1	NA
TGTGCCAGCTTCCGGGAGAGTATCGAGCCCCAGCATTTT	CASFRESIEPQHF	NA	TRBV28	TRBJ1-5	NA
TGTGCCAGCAGCCCAGATACTAGCGGGATATTATATGAGCAGTTCTTC	CASSPDTSGILYEQFF	TRBD2	TRBV27	TRBJ2-1	NA
TGCAGCGTTCACAGGGACCTCACTGAAGCTTTCTTT	CSVHRDLTEAFF	NA	TRBV29-1	TRBJ1-1	NA
TGTGCCAGCAGCCTTTCTCAGGACCGGAACTATGGCTACACCTTC	CASSLSQDRNYGYTF	NA	TRBV11-2	TRBJ1-2	NA
TGTGCCAGCAGCTGGACAGTTTTCACAGATACGCAGTATTTT	CASSWTVFTDTQYF	NA	TRBV6-5	TRBJ2-3	NA
TGTGCCAGCAGTATTTTAGCGGGAGCGGGGTACAATGAGCAGTTCTTC	CASSILAGAGYNEQFF	TRBD2	TRBV6-4	TRBJ2-1	NA
TGTGCCAGCAGTACCCGGACTGGCTACAATGAGCAGTTCTTC	CASSTRTGYNEQFF	NA	TRBV5-4	TRBJ2-1	NA
TGTGCCAGCACCTCTAGACTAGCGGGAGGGCCCCAGGTCTTC	CASTSRLAGGPQVF	TRBD2	TRBV11-2	TRBJ2-1	few
TGCAGCGGCGGAACGGGGACGGGTGAGCAGTTCTTC	CSGGTGTGEQFF	NA	TRBV29-1	TRBJ2-1	once
TGTGCCAGCAAAGGTGGGGAAGAGACCCAGTACTTC	CASKGGEETQYF	NA	TRBV27	TRBJ2-5	once
TGTGCCAGCAGCAAAAGGCCGGGAGCGAGTGGCTACGAGCAGTACTTC	CASSKRPGASGYEQYF	NA	TRBV9	TRBJ2-7	once
TGCAGCGTTGATTATTGGGACCCTCAAGAGACCCAGTACTTC	CSVDYWDPQETQYF	NA	TRBV29-1	TRBJ2-5	NA
TGTGCCAGCTCAGGGGACAGCTTAGCCAAAAACATTCAGTACTTC	CASSGDSLAKNIQYF	TRBD1	TRBV18	TRBJ2-4	NA
TGTGCCAGCAGCTCACCGGGACAGTCCTACGAGCAGTACTTC	CASSSPGQSYEQYF	TRBD1	TRBV5-5	TRBJ2-7	NA
TGCAGCGTAGACGGAGCGGGAGGGGACTACGAGCAGTACTTC	CSVDGAGGDYEQYF	TRBD2	TRBV29-1	TRBJ2-7	once
TGTGCCAGCAGCTTAGCCGGGCTAGTCCTAAACGCCGGGGAGCTGTTTTTT	CASSLAGLVLNAGELFF	NA	TRBV7-6	TRBJ2-2	NA
TGTGCCAGCAGCTTAGCAGGGGGGAGGATAAGCCCCCAAAACAATGAGCAGTTCTTC	CASSLAGGRISPQNNEQFF	NA	TRBV7-6	TRBJ2-1	NA